What follows is one TCR beta chain and its context. Its antigen is unidentified. This entry is derived from a study of CD8+ T cells in alopecia areata. It was cDNA, reverse transcribed from extracted RNA, that served as the sequencing template. Using immunoSEQ multiplex PCR, the repertoire was profiled, and TCRdb retains in-frame clones only, with some absent. The sample lists about 150,000 clones; around 50% were seen once. Alopecia areata patients gave lesional scalp punch biopsies and peripheral blood samples. Both CD4+ and CD8+ T cells were separated by sorting PBMCs. General study points: More clonal than normal scalp was lesional scalp, particularly alopecia totalis/universalis.

The sequences come from CD8+ T cells sorted from blood, collected at week 0. This clonotype was sampled from a human donor with alopecia areata.

This chain's CDR3 is CASSDWGYEQYF. The CDR3, as DNA: TGTGCCAGCAGCGACTGGGGGTACGAGCAGTACTTC. J is TRBJ2-7 and V is TRBV6-1; D could derive from TRBD1 or TRBD2 (5 bases each). With 6 bases removed from V and 4 bases from J, the gap between germline ends came to 10 bases. This CDR3 region has 12 residues. Germline lookup yields CDR1 MNHNS and CDR2 SASEGT.